These 28 T cell receptor beta chains originate from one sample sequenced in a study of cytomegalovirus exposure and HLA in healthy donors. The PCR employed 60 Vbeta primers together with 13 Jbeta primers. Using immunoSEQ multiplex PCR, the repertoire was profiled, and TCRdb retains in-frame clones only, with some absent. The sample shows around 33,000 clones, 60% to 80% of them seen only once. Source material: PBMCs. The receptors were sampled from a woman aged 30 to 39 in good health and CMV-seropositive.

The chain is built from TRBV28 and TRBJ1-1, with 8 nucleotides matching TRBD1. Germline assignment: CDR1 MDHEN and CDR2 SYDVKM. V was clipped by 6 bases and J by 5 bases; unmatched bases: 5. The CDR3 has 13 residues. This CDR3 reads CASSIDRGTEAFF. CDR3 DNA sequence: TGTGCCAGCAGCATTGACAGGGGTACTGAAGCTTTCTTT. Full variable domain (outside the CDR3, taken from reference TRBV28 and TRBJ1-1): DVKVTQSSRYLVKRTGEKVFLECVQDMDHENMFWYRQDPGLGLRLIYFSYDVKMKEKGDIPEGYSVSREKKERFSLILESASTNQTSMYLCASSIDRGTEAFFGQGTRLTVV.

As regards this clone: The junction differs from germline at one of its ends, possibly a read error. The chain combines TRBV7-9 with TRBJ2-2; maybe TRBD1 (5 bases). Germline V CDR1 and CDR2: SEHNR, FQNEAQ (reference sequence). The CDR3 has 16 amino acids. CDR3 loop: CSSLSTGFANTGELFF. The CDR3 region has the DNA TGTTCCAGCTTATCAACAGGATTCGCGAACACCGGGGAGCTGTTTTTT. Full variable domain (outside the CDR3, taken from reference TRBV7-9 and TRBJ2-2): DTGVSQNPRHKITKRGQNVTFRCDPISEHNRLYWYRQTLGQGPEFLTYFQNEAQLEKSRLLSDRFSAERPKGSFSTLEIQRTEQGDSAMYLCSSLSTGFANTGELFFGEGSRLTVL.

This chain joins TRBV18 and TRBJ2-1, with a possible D match to TRBD1 (5 bases). The germline CDR1 and CDR2 sequences are KGHSH and LQKENI. This CDR3 has 15 residues. Deletions cut 2 bases from V and 9 bases from J, with 17 bases between. CDR3 DNA: TGTGCCAGCTCACCAAGAGAGCCAGGGTGGGGTGAGCAGTTCTTC. Amino acids: CASSPREPGWGEQFF.

The chain couples TRBV19 to TRBJ1-5; 8 nucleotides align to TRBD1. Germline V gene sequence: CDR1 LNHDA, CDR2 SQIVND (reference sequence). CDR3 length: 15 amino acids. Trimming at V came to 6 bases and at J to 5 bases, leaving 9 bases not matched to a gene. CDR3 coding DNA: TGTGCCAGTAGGGACAGGGAGACTTCCGATCAGCCCCAGCATTTT. It yields the protein CASRDRETSDQPQHF.

This clone was counted a single time. The V call is TRBV2, the J call TRBJ1-1; 8 bases are a match to TRBD1. The V segment lost 0 bases and the J segment 8 bases; nucleotides outside the gene matches: 5. The CDR3 has 14 residues. Germline V lookup: CDR1 SNHLY, CDR2 FYNNEI. The chain's CDR3 is CASSEAYRQGEAFF. In DNA form, the CDR3 reads TGTGCCAGCAGTGAAGCGTACAGACAGGGGGAAGCTTTCTTT.

The chain links TRBV5-1 to TRBJ2-4, with D perhaps TRBD2 (6 bases). The germline gives CDR1 SGHRS, CDR2 YFSETQ. The CDR3 consists of 14 residues. V was trimmed by 0 bases and J by 5 bases, leaving 9 bases between them. The DNA of the CDR3 is TGCGCCAGCAGCTTGGGCGGGGCGGAAAACATTCAGTACTTC. Amino acids: CASSLGGAENIQYF.

V is TRBV5-1 and J is TRBJ2-1; 13 positions match TRBD2. The germline V gene has CDR1 SGHRS and CDR2 YFSETQ. The CDR3 runs to 17 residues. The V gene end was trimmed by 2 bases and the J gene end by 0 bases; junction bases not matched to a gene: 2. The CDR3 loop is CASSLLAGGSSYNEQFF. The CDR3, as DNA: TGCGCCAGCAGCTTACTAGCGGGAGGGAGCTCCTACAATGAGCAGTTCTTC. The variable domain in full, completed from reference TRBV5-1 and TRBJ2-1, reads KAGVTQTPRYLIKTRGQQVTLSCSPISGHRSVSWYQQTPGQGLQFLFEYFSETQRNKGNFPGRFSGRQFSNSRSEMNVSTLELGDSALYLCASSLLAGGSSYNEQFFGPGTRLTVL.

This clone was recorded only once. The chain recombines TRBV5-1 with TRBJ1-2; a weak D match, TRBD1 (6 bases). Germline loops: CDR1 SGHRS, CDR2 YFSETQ. There are 12 residues in the CDR3. Trimming took 5 bases from V and 8 from J, leaving 13 bases between them. CDR3 in DNA: TGCGCCAGCAGGGAACAGGGAGCCGGCTACACCTTC. It specifies CASREQGAGYTF.

The chain has TRBV21-1 and TRBJ2-7; TRBD1, the table's D call, was not compared with the DNA. TRBV21-1 is a known pseudogene. The CDR3 is made up of 17 amino acids. CDR3 nucleotide sequence: TGTGCCAGCAGCAAAGGGGCGGGGGACAGGGGGTCCTACGAGCAGTACTTC. Protein sequence: CASSKGAGDRGSYEQYF.

The chain carries TRBV6-6 and TRBJ2-1; the D gene is possibly TRBD1 (6 bases). The CDR3 extends over 16 amino acids. V lost 7 bases and J 3 bases, leaving 19 bases between the germline ends. Germline CDR1 MNHNY, CDR2 SVGAGI (reference sequence). CDR3 sequence reads: CASTSWTDKDYNEQFF. CDR3 nucleotides: TGTGCCAGCACCAGTTGGACAGATAAAGACTACAATGAGCAGTTCTTC.

The chain has TRBV5-4 and TRBJ2-1; weak D call: TRBD1 (6 bases). The germline gives CDR1 SGHNT, CDR2 YYREEE (reference sequence). With 4 bases removed from V and 0 bases from J, the gap between germline ends came to 14 bases. This CDR3 contains 16 residues. CDR3 nucleotide sequence: TGTGCCAGCAGCCCCGGGACACCCAGCTCCTACAATGAGCAGTTCTTC. It specifies CASSPGTPSSYNEQFF.

The chain employs TRBV5-1 and TRBJ1-1; 7 bases agree with TRBD1. Looked up from germline, CDR1 is SGHRS and CDR2 is YFSETQ. The CDR3 has 15 amino acids. V lost 4 bases, J lost 1 base, and 7 bases stayed unmatched. The DNA for the CDR3 is TGCGCCAGCAGCACACACAGGGGCGGGAACACTGAAGCTTTCTTT. It specifies CASSTHRGGNTEAFF.

This chain uses TRBV6-5 with TRBJ1-5; D remains ambiguous. The germline gives CDR1 MNHEY, CDR2 SVGAGI. V was shortened by 3 bases and J by 3 bases, with 12 bases between the two germline ends. The CDR3 length is 15 residues. The CDR3 protein is CASSYGQSYNQPQHF. CDR3 sequence (DNA): TGTGCCAGCAGTTATGGGCAAAGCTACAATCAGCCCCAGCATTTT.

V usage is TRBV7-8 and J usage is TRBJ1-1; D is ambiguous. Deletions cut 8 bases from V and 0 bases from J, with 13 bases between. CDR1 is SGHVS and CDR2 is FQNEAQ in the germline V gene. The CDR3 sequence is 14 residues long. CDR3 region: CASLLGHMNTEAFF. In nucleotides, the CDR3 is TGTGCCAGCTTGTTGGGCCACATGAACACTGAAGCTTTCTTT.

The chain recombines TRBV9 with TRBJ1-3, with a tentative D call TRBD1 (6 bases). The germline gives CDR1 SGDLS, CDR2 YYNGEE. V was cut by 0 bases and J by 4 bases, with 11 bases left in between. This CDR3 contains 15 residues. The CDR3 region has the DNA TGTGCCAGCAGCGTAGTAGGGGGACCAGGAAACACCATATATTTT. This codes for CASSVVGGPGNTIYF.

The chain employs TRBV28 and TRBJ1-6; D unclear. V lost 5 bases and J 10 bases, leaving 15 bases between the germline ends. The germline gives CDR1 MDHEN, CDR2 SYDVKM. This CDR3 has 14 residues. The CDR3 loop is CASSTARSGSPLHF. The CDR3 coding sequence is TGTGCCAGCAGTACCGCTCGGTCAGGATCACCCCTCCACTTT.

The chain uses TRBV30 and TRBJ1-6; D is unresolved. The germline V gene encodes CDR1 GTSNPN and CDR2 SVGIG (reference sequence). This CDR3 contains 16 residues. Between the trimmed V and J ends, which lost 3 bases and 0 bases, there was a span of 12 bases. The CDR3 sequence: CAWSPAGSSYNSPLHF. The CDR3, as DNA: TGTGCCTGGAGCCCTGCCGGTAGCTCCTATAATTCACCCCTCCACTTT.

A single count supports this clone. The gene calls are TRBV6-6 and TRBJ1-1; no firm D call. The CDR3 length is 15 residues. Trimming cost V 1 base and J 2 bases, with 11 bases left between them. Germline-derived CDR1 and CDR2 are MNHNY and SVGAGI (reference sequence). The CDR3 bases are TGTGCCAGCAGTTACTATGGAGTTAGCAACACTGAAGCTTTCTTT. Amino acids: CASSYYGVSNTEAFF.

The chain carries TRBV6-5 and TRBJ2-7; tentatively, D is TRBD1 (5 bases). V lost 5 bases to trimming and J lost 4 bases, with 9 bases between them. Germline CDR1 and CDR2: MNHEY and SVGAGI. The CDR3 loop spans 12 amino acids. This CDR3 is CASSTQEYEQYF. The CDR3 bases are TGTGCCAGCAGTACACAGGAATACGAGCAGTACTTC.

V is TRBV10-3 and J is TRBJ2-3; 7 bases match TRBD1. The CDR3 runs 15 residues. V lost 6 bases to trimming and J lost 0 bases; unmatched junction nucleotides: 6. The germline V gene has CDR1 ENHRY and CDR2 SYGVKD. CDR3 residues: CAISQGQLSTDTQYF. The CDR3 bases are TGTGCCATCAGCCAGGGACAGCTGAGCACAGATACGCAGTATTTT.

V and J are TRBV6-5 and TRBJ2-7, with 10 bases fitting TRBD2. V was clipped by 2 bases and J by 1 base; unmatched bases: 5. CDR3 length equals 16 residues. Germline loops: CDR1 MNHEY, CDR2 SVGAGI. CDR3 sequence: CASSYGEAGGSYEQYF. As DNA, the CDR3 is TGTGCCAGCAGTTACGGAGAAGCGGGAGGGTCCTACGAGCAGTACTTC.

V is TRBV5-8 and J is TRBJ1-2; 8 bases are shared with TRBD1. This CDR3 is built from 13 residues. V was clipped by 5 bases and J by 4 bases; unmatched bases: 4. Germline CDR1 SGHTS, CDR2 YDEGEE. DNA for the CDR3: TGTGCCAGCAGTTTCGACAGGGGCTATGGCTACACCTTC. Translation gives CASSFDRGYGYTF.

The chain joins TRBV13 to TRBJ1-1; D call uncertain. Germline assignment: CDR1 PRHDT and CDR2 FYEKMQ (reference sequence). The CDR3 extends over 13 amino acids. The V end lost 5 bases, the J end lost 5 bases, and 12 bases lay between the germline ends. The chain's CDR3 is CASSPERRTEAFF. The CDR3 DNA reads as TGTGCCAGCAGCCCTGAACGCCGGACTGAAGCTTTCTTT.

V and J are TRBV28 and TRBJ2-7; D ambiguous. Germline lookup yields CDR1 MDHEN and CDR2 SYDVKM. The length of the CDR3 is 14 residues. V was shortened by 5 bases and J by 2 bases, with 13 bases between the two germline ends. Written as DNA, the CDR3 is TGTGCCAGCAGTGAGCCTAGATTCCCCTACGAGCAGTACTTC. Its protein product is CASSEPRFPYEQYF.

This chain's CDR3 is CASSPTGRGRMTNEKLFF. The CDR3 DNA sequence: TGTGCCTCTAGCCCTACGGGCAGGGGGCGGATGACTAATGAAAAACTGTTTTTT. The genes are TRBV19 and TRBJ1-4; TRBD1 matches at 8 bases. The germline V gene has CDR1 LNHDA and CDR2 SQIVND (reference sequence). V was pared by 11 bases and J by 2 bases, with 19 bases of the junction left unmatched. The CDR3 has 18 residues.

This chain uses TRBV19 with TRBJ1-3; 11 bases line up with TRBD1. The CDR3 has 18 amino acids. Trimming removed 6 bases from V and 0 bases from J; junction bases left unmatched: 10. Germline-derived CDR1 and CDR2 are LNHDA and SQIVND (reference sequence). In DNA, the CDR3 is TGTGCCAGTAGCGAGGACAGGGGGCTTAGGTTCTCTGGAAACACCATATATTTT. As protein: CASSEDRGLRFSGNTIYF.

The rearrangement joins TRBV7-9 to TRBJ1-4; weak D call: TRBD1 (6 bases). The V end was cut by 6 bases, the J end by 4 bases, with 15 bases between. Germline V gives CDR1 SEHNR, CDR2 FQNEAQ (reference sequence). The CDR3 runs to 15 residues. DNA of the CDR3: TGTGCCAGCAGTCTCTCAGGGGTGAATAATGAAAAACTGTTTTTT. Translating gives CASSLSGVNNEKLFF.

The rearrangement links TRBV4-2 to TRBJ2-7, with D perhaps TRBD2 (6 bases). The germline V gene encodes CDR1 LGHNA and CDR2 YNFKEQ. CDR3 length: 16 residues. V lost 0 bases and J 3 bases, leaving 15 bases between the germline ends. CDR3 sequence: CASSQDVGGTHYEQYF. The DNA for the CDR3 is TGTGCCAGCAGCCAAGATGTTGGCGGGACCCACTACGAGCAGTACTTC.